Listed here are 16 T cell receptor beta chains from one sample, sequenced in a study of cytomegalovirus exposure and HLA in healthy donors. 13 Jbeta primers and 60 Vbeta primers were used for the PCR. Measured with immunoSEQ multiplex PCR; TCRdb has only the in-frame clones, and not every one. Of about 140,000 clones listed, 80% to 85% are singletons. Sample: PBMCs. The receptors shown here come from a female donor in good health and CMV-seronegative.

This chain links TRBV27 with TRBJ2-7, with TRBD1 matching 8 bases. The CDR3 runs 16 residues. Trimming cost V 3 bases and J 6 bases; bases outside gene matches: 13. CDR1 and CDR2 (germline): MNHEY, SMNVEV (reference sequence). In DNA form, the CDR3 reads TGTGCCAGCAGTTTCGTGACAGGGGCCTCCCGGGTCGAGCAGTACTTC. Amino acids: CASSFVTGASRVEQYF.

The CDR3 sequence is CASSELAGDQETQYF. The CDR3 DNA sequence: TGTGCCAGCAGTGAACTAGCGGGAGACCAAGAGACCCAGTACTTC. The rearrangement uses TRBV6-1 and TRBJ2-5; 10 nucleotides line up with TRBD2. Germline V gene data show CDR1 as MNHNS and CDR2 as SASEGT. V lost 2 bases, J lost 0 bases, and 0 bases stayed unmatched. The CDR3 has 15 amino acids.

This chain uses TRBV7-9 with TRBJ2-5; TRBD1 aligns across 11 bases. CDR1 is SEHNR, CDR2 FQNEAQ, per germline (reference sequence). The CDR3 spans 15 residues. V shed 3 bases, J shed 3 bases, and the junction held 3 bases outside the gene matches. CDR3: CASSFWTGGEETQYF. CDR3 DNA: TGTGCCAGCAGCTTTTGGACAGGGGGCGAAGAGACCCAGTACTTC.

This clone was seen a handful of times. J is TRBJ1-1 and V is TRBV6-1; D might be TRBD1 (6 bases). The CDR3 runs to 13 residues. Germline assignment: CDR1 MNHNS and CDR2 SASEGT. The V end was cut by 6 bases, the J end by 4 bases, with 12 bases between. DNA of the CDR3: TGTGCCAGCAGGATACAGGGACGCACTGAAGCTTTCTTT. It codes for CASRIQGRTEAFF.

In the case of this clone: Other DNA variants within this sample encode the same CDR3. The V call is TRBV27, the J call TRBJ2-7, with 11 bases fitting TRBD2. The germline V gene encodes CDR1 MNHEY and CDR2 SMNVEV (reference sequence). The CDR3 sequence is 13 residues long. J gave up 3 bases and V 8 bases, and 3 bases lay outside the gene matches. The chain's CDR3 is CASGTSGSYEQYF. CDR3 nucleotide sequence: TGTGCCAGCGGGACTAGCGGTAGCTACGAGCAGTACTTC.

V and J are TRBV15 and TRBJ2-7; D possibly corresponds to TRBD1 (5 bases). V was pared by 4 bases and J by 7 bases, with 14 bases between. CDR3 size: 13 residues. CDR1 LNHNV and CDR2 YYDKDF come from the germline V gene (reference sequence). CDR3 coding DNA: TGTGCCACCAGCACCGACAGTTTTTGGGAGCAGTACTTC. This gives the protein CATSTDSFWEQYF.

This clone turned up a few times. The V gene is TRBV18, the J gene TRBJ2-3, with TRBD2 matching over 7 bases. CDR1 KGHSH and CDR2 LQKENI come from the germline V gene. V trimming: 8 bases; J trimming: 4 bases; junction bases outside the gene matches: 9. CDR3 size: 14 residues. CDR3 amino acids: CASLSGVNADTQYF. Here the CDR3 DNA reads TGTGCCAGCCTGAGCGGGGTTAATGCAGATACGCAGTATTTT.

DNA for the CDR3: TGTGCCAGCTCACCGTACCGGGGGGCGACTGAAGCTTTCTTT. Translation gives CASSPYRGATEAFF. This sequence joins TRBV18 and TRBJ1-1; maybe TRBD1 (6 bases). The germline CDR1 and CDR2 sequences are KGHSH and LQKENI. Trimming pared 3 bases from V and 5 bases from J, leaving 13 bases between. This CDR3 comprises 14 residues.

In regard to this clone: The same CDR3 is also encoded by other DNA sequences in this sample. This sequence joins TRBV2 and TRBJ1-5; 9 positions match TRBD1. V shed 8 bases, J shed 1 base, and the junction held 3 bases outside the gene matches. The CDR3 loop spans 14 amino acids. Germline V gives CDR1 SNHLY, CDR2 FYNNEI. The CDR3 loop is CASRDRVSNQPQHF. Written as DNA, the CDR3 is TGTGCCAGCCGGGACAGGGTAAGCAATCAGCCCCAGCATTTT.

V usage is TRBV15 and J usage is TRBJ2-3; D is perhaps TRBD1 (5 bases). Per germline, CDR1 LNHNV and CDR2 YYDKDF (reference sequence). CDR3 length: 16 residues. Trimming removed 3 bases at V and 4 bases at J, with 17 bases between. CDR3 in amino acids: CATSRDDWGSPDTQYF. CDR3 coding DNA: TGTGCCACCAGCAGGGACGACTGGGGCAGTCCAGATACGCAGTATTTT.

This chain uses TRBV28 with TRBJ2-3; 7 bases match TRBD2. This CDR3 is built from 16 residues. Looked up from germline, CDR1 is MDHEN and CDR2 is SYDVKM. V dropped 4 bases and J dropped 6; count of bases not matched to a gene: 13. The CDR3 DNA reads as TGTGCCAGCAGTTCCCCTAAGGGAGGGTGGGTTGATACGCAGTATTTT. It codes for CASSSPKGGWVDTQYF. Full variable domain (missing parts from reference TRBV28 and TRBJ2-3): DVKVTQSSRYLVKRTGEKVFLECVQDMDHENMFWYRQDPGLGLRLIYFSYDVKMKEKGDIPEGYSVSREKKERFSLILESASTNQTSMYLCASSSPKGGWVDTQYFGPGTRLTVL.

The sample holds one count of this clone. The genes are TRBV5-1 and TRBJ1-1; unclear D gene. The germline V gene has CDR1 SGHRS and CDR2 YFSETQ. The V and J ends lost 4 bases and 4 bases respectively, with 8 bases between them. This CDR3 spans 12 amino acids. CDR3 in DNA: TGCGCCAGCAGCCCATCCAGCACTGAAGCTTTCTTT. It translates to CASSPSSTEAFF.

The DNA for the CDR3 is TGTGCCATCAGTGACCCTACGGGACAGGGGAACTATGGCTACACCTTC. This gives the protein CAISDPTGQGNYGYTF. The V gene is TRBV10-3, the J gene TRBJ1-2, with 10 positions matching TRBD1. The CDR3 spans 16 residues. V shed 3 bases, J shed 2 bases, and the junction held 6 bases outside the gene matches. CDR1 and CDR2 from the germline V gene are ENHRY and SYGVKD.

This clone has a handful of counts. The DNA of the CDR3 is TGTGCCAGCAGCTCCTGGACAGCGAACACTGAAGCTTTCTTT. The encoded protein is CASSSWTANTEAFF. This chain connects TRBV5-4 to TRBJ1-1, with D tentatively TRBD1 (6 bases). The CDR3 loop spans 14 amino acids. Germline CDR1 is SGHNT and CDR2 is YYREEE (reference sequence). The ends were cut back, 3 bases at V and 1 base at J, with 10 bases in the middle.

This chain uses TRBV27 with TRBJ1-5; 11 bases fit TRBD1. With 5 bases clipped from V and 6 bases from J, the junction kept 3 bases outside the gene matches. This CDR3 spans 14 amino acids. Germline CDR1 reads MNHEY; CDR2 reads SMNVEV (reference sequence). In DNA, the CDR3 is TGTGCCAGCAGTCCAGGGACAGGGGGTCAGCCCCAGCATTTT. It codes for CASSPGTGGQPQHF.

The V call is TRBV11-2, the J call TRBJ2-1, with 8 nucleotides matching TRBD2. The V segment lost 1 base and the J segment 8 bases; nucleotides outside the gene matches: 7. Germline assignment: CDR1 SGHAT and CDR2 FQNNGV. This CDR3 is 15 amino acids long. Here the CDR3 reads CASSLAFSGTYEQFF. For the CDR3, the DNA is TGTGCCAGCAGCTTAGCGTTTAGCGGGACATATGAGCAGTTCTTC.